One T cell receptor (beta chain) is described in this entry. From germline, CDR1 is LNHNV and CDR2 YYDKDF (reference sequence). V dropped 0 bases and J dropped 2 bases, with 20 bases sitting between them. The CDR3 length is 18 residues. This sample is part of a study of T cells in Graves' hyperthyroidism and ophthalmopathy. Template material for amplifying TCR beta CDR3 regions consisted of RNA transcripts. First-round RT-PCR of the TCR CDR3 relied on the HTBI primer set. TCRdb called the multiplex PCR reads again in MiXCR, with one record for every CDR3 protein. The sample lists a few hundred thousand distinct CDR3 sequences, just over 45% seen once, with around 8% in the top ten.

The specimen was peripheral blood or thyroid tissue (not recorded which). This clonotype originated in a woman aged 18 to 35 with Graves' hyperthyroidism. This chain links TRBV15 with TRBJ2-7; D may match TRBD1 or TRBD2 (5 bases each). DNA of the CDR3: TGTGCCACCAGCAGAGATCGGGTTGTTATCGAGGGGACCTACGAGCAGTACTTC. Translation: CATSRDRVVIEGTYEQYF.